This T cell receptor (beta chain) emerged from a study of radiotherapy plus CTLA-4 blockade in lung cancer (dated by TCRdb to the late 2010s). In the study overall: Objective responses occurred in 15% to 20% of enrolled patients, and roughly 30% achieved disease control.

Comment on this clone: Its antigen has not been determined. Base qualities are not at hand, and no much larger clone is one base apart.

For this chain, trimming is 6 bases at the V end and 1 base at the J end, and the number of junction bases without a gene match is 8. From the cysteine through the phenylalanine, the CDR3 covers 16 amino acids. The kept DNA is CDR3 alone, 48 bases in frame from the first base. Reading the germline V gene gives CDR1 ENHRY and CDR2 SYGVKD. Focal radiation therapy combined with CTLA-4 blockade (ipilimumab) was tested in patients with chemo-refractory metastatic non-small-cell lung cancer. Results the study describes overall, beyond this receptor: The strongest predictors of response, as reported, were early dynamic changes in blood T cell clones along with a rise in serum interferon-beta after radiation. After treatment with radiotherapy and ipilimumab, TCR clones that originated in tumors expanded in peripheral blood.

Library preparation used the immunoSEQ multiplex PCR assay. The source is immuneACCESS, and TCRdb retained only in-frame sequences with V and J called. Part of the clones is not carried over; for the studies checked, unresolved V genes explain less than half of this, and the remainder is unexplained. The sample includes some 70,000 clones, with around 86% observed a single time. The ten largest account for about 4.2% of the sample. In this chain, TRBV10-3 is recombined with TRBJ2-5; TRBD1 agrees with 10 junctional bases. The sample was peripheral blood, taken from a patient treated with radiotherapy plus ipilimumab. The receptor's source is a human donor with non-small cell lung cancer who had a partial response to radiotherapy plus ipilimumab. The CDR3 is CAIRARTGGSQETQYF. The nucleotides read TGTGCCATCAGAGCAAGGACAGGGGGTTCCCAAGAGACCCAGTACTTC.